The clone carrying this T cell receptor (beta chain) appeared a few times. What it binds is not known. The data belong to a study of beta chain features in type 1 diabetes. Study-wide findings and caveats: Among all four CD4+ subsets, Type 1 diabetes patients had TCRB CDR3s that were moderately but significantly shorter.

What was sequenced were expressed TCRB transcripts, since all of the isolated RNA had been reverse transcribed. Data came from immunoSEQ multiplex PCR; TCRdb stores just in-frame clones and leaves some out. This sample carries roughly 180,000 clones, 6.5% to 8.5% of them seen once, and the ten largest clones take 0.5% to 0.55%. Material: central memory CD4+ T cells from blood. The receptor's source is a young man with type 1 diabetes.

As DNA, the CDR3 is TGCGCCAGCAGAGGAGGGGAGGGCAATCAGCCCCAGCATTTT. Amino acid sequence: CASRGGEGNQPQHF. The rearrangement uses TRBV10-2 and TRBJ1-5, with D possibly being TRBD1 (5 bases). Trimming took off 6 bases at V and 2 bases at J, with 11 bases between the two ends. Looked up from germline, CDR1 is WSHSY and CDR2 is SAAADI. The CDR3 totals 14 residues.